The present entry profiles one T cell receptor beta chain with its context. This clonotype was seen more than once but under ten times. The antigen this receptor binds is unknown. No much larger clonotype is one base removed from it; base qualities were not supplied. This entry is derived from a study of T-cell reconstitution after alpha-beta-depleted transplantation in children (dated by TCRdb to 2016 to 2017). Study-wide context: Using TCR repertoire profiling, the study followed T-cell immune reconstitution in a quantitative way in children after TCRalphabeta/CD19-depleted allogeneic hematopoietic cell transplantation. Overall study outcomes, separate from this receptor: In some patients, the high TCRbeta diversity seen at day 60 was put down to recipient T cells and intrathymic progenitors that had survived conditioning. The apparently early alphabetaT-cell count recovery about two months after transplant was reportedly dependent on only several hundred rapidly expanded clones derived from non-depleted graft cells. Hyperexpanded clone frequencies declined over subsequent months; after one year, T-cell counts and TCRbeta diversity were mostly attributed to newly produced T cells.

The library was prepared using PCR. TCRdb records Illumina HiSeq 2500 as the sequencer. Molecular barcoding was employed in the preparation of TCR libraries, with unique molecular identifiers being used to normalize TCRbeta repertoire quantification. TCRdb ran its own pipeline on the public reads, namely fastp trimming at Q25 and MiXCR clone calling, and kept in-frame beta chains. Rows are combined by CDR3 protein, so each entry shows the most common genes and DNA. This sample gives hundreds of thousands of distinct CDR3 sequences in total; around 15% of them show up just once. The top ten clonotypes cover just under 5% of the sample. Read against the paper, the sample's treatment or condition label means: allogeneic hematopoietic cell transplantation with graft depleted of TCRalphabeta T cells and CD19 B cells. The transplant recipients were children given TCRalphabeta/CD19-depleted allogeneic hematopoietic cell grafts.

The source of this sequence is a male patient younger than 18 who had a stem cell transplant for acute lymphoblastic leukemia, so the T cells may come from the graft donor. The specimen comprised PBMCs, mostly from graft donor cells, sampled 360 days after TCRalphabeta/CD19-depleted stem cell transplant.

The sequenced DNA is TGTGCCAGCAGTTACGTCAGGCCAGACAATGAGCAGTTCTTC. Its translation is CASSYVRPDNEQFF. Recombination joined TRBV6-2 or TRBV6-3 with TRBJ2-1; a confident D gene designation cannot be given. V sheds 2 bases and J sheds 5 bases, leaving 10 bases between their ends. Taken from the germline V gene, the CDR1 and CDR2 loops are MNHEY and SVGEGT. From cysteine to phenylalanine, the CDR3 is 14 amino acids long. The read is trimmed to its CDR3 DNA, 42 bases read in frame from base 1.